The TCR beta chain under discussion was sequenced for a study of blood T cell repertoires in COVID-19. The wider study: Researchers got acute and convalescent COVID-19 samples from the United States, Italy and Spain. From T cells, B-cell-depleted T cells, or PBMCs came the material, which was cDNA or gDNA.

Germline CDR1 KGHSH, CDR2 LQKENI. Deletions cut 2 bases from V and 4 bases from J, with 6 bases between. The CDR3 runs to 12 residues. Enrolled during active infection, Seattle patients were then followed longitudinally. Authors' methods: The authors estimated nucleated cell counts from reference gene primer amplification. Sequencing was performed with immunoSEQ multiplex PCR; in TCRdb, only in-frame clones are kept and a portion is missing. The D gene and trimming were derived from the DNA, and the V and J assignments and clone size from that table. The table shows about 320,000 clones, with just under 90% occurring only once. With respect to this clone: The sample has other DNA sequences that encode this CDR3 too.

The clonotype originates from a woman aged 25 to 39 with COVID-19, enrolled during active disease. Sequencing used peripheral blood. The rearrangement links TRBV18 to TRBJ2-7; a weak D match, TRBD1 (6 bases). In nucleotides, the CDR3 is TGTGCCAGCTCACCAGACAGGTACGAGCAGTACTTC. Protein product: CASSPDRYEQYF.